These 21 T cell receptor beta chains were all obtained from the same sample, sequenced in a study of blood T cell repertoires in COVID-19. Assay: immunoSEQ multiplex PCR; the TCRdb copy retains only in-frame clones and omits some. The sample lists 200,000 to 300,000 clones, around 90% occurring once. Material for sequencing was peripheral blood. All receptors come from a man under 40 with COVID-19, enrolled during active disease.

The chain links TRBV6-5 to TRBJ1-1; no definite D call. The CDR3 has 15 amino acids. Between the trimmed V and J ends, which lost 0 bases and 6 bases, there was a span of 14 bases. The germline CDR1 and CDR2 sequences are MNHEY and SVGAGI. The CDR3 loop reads CASSYSGRLSSEAFF. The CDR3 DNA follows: TGTGCCAGCAGTTACTCGGGCAGGTTGAGCTCTGAAGCTTTCTTT.

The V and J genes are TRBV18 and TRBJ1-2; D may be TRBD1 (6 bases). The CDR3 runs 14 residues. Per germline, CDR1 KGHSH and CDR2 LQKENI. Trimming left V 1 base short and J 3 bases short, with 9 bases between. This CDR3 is CASSPRGGDYGYTF. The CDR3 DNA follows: TGTGCCAGCTCACCACGAGGGGGAGACTATGGCTACACCTTC.

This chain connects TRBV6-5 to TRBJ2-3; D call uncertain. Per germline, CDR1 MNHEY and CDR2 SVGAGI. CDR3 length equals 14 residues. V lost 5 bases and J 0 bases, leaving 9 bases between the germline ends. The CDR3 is CASSLSLSTDTQYF. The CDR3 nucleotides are TGTGCCAGCAGTCTTAGCCTAAGCACAGATACGCAGTATTTT.

The CDR3 nucleotides read TGCAGCGTTAGGGGACAGACTAACACTGAAGCTTTCTTT. Protein: CSVRGQTNTEAFF. This chain joins TRBV29-1 and TRBJ1-1; 7 nucleotides match TRBD1. The CDR3 is 13 residues long. Germline-derived CDR1 and CDR2 are SQVTM and ANQGSEA. With 5 bases clipped from V and 2 bases from J, the junction kept 5 bases outside the gene matches.

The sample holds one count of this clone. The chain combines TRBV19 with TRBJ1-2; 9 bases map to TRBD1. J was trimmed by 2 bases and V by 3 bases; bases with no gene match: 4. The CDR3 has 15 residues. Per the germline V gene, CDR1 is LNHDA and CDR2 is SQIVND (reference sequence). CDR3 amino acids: CASSIADRGNYGYTF. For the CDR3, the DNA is TGTGCCAGTAGTATCGCCGACAGGGGGAACTATGGCTACACCTTC.

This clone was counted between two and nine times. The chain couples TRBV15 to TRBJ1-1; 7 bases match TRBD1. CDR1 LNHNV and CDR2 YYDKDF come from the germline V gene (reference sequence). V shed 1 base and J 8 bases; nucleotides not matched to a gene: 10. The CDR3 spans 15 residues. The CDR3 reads CATSRVTGWTGEAFF. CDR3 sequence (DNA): TGTGCCACCAGCAGAGTAACTGGCTGGACAGGCGAAGCTTTCTTT.

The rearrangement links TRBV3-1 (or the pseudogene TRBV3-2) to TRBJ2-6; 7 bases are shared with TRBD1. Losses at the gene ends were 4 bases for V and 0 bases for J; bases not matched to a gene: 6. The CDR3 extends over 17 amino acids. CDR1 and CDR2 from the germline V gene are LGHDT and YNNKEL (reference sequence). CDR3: CASSLGTVSSGANVLTF. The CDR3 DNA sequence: TGTGCCAGCAGCCTCGGGACAGTTAGCTCTGGGGCCAACGTCCTGACTTTC.

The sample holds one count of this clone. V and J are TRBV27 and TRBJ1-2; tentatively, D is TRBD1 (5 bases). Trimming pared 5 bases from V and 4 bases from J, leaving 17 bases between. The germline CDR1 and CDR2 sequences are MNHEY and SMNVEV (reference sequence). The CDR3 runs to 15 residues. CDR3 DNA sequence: TGTGCCAGCAGTAGGGGAGGGCCCGAGGGCTATGGCTACACCTTC. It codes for CASSRGGPEGYGYTF.

In DNA, the CDR3 is TGTGCCAGCAGTTACTCAGGGGGCGGCGGCTACACCTTC. It translates to CASSYSGGGGYTF. The rearrangement links TRBV6-5 to TRBJ1-2; 7 positions match TRBD1. The trim removed 0 bases at V and 8 bases at J, leaving 3 bases unmatched. The CDR3 has 13 amino acids. Germline values: CDR1 MNHEY, CDR2 SVGAGI.

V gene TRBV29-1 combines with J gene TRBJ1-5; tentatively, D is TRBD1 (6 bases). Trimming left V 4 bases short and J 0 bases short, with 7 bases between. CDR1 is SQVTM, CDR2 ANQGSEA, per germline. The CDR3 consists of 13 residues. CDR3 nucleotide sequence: TGCAGCGTTGCAGGGGATAGCAATCAGCCCCAGCATTTT. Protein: CSVAGDSNQPQHF.

DNA of the CDR3: TGTGCCAGCAGCCTAGACACAGAAAAGATCCATCAGCCCCAGCATTTT. Amino acids: CASSLDTEKIHQPQHF. The J gene is TRBJ1-5, the V gene TRBV7-9; no reliable D call. V dropped 5 bases and J dropped 5 bases, with 19 bases sitting between them. This CDR3 has 16 amino acids. Germline V gene sequence: CDR1 SEHNR, CDR2 FQNEAQ (reference sequence). Based on the CDR3 plus reference TRBV7-9 and TRBJ1-5, the full variable domain is DTGVSQNPRHKITKRGQNVTFRCDPISEHNRLYWYRQTLGQGPEFLTYFQNEAQLEKSRLLSDRFSAERPKGSFSTLEIQRTEQGDSAMYLCASSLDTEKIHQPQHFGDGTRLSIL.

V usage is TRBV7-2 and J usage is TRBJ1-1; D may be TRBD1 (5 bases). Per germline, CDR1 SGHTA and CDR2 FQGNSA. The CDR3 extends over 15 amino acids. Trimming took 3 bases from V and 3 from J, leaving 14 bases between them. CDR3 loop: CASSFQGRLHTEAFF. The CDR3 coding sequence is TGTGCCAGCAGCTTCCAGGGCCGTCTACACACTGAAGCTTTCTTT.

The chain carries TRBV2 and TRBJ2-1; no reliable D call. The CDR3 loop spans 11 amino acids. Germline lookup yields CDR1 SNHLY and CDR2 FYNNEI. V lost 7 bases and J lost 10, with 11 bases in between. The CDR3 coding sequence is TGTGCCAGCATCCTACAACAGGAGCAGTTCTTC. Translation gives CASILQQEQFF.

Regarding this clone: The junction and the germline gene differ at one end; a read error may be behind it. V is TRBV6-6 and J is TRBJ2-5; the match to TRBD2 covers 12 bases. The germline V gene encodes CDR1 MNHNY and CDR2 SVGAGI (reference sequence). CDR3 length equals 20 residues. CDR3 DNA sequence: TGTGCCAGCAGTCCCGAGGTGCCTAGCGGGGGGGTTGGAGAGCGAGAGACCCGGTACTTC. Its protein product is CASSPEVPSGGVGERETRYF.

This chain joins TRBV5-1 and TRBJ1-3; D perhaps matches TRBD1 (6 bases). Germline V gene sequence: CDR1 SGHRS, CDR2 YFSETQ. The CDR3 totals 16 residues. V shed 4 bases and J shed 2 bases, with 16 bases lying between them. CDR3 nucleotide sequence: TGCGCCAGCAGCCCCGCTGGGGGGGCCCCTGGAAACACCATATATTTT. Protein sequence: CASSPAGGAPGNTIYF.

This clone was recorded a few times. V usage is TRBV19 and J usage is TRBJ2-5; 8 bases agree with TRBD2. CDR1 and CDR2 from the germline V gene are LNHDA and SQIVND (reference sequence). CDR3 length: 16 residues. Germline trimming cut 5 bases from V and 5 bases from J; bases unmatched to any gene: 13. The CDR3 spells CASSPGPAGALETQYF. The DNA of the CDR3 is TGTGCCAGTAGTCCGGGTCCAGCGGGGGCACTGGAGACCCAGTACTTC.

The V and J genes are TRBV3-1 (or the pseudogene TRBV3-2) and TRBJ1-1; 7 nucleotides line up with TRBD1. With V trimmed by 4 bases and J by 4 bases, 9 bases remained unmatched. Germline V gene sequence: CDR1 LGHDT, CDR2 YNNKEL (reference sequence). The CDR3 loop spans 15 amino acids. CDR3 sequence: CASSPPDRAGTEAFF. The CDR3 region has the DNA TGTGCCAGCAGCCCTCCCGACAGGGCGGGCACTGAAGCTTTCTTT.

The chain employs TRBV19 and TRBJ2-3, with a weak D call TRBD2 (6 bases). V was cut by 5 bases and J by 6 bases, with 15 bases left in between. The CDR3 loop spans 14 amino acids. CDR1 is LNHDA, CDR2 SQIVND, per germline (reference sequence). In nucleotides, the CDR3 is TGTGCCAGTAGTCTTTGGGGGGTCCCCGATACGCAGTATTTT. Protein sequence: CASSLWGVPDTQYF.

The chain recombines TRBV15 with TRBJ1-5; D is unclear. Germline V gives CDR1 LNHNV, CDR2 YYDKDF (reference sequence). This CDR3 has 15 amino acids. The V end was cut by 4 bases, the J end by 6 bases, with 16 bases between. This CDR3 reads CATSTPGSPGQPQHF. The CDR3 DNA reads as TGTGCCACCAGCACCCCTGGCAGCCCGGGTCAGCCCCAGCATTTT.

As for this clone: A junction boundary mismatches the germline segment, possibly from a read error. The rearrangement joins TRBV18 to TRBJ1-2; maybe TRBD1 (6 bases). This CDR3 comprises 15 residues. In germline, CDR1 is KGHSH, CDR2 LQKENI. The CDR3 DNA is TGTGCCAGCTCACCGGGGGACGGACAGCTCCCTTCTCACGCGTTC. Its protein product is CASSPGDGQLPSHAF.

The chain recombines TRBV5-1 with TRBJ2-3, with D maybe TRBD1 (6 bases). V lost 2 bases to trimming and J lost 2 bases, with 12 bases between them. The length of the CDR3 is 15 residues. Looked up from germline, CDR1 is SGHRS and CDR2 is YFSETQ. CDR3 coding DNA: TGCGCCAGCAGCTTTCCCCTGGGACACACAGATACGCAGTATTTT. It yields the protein CASSFPLGHTDTQYF.